A selection of T cell receptor beta chains follows, all from one sample in a study of T cells after yellow fever vaccination. Each CDR3 protein is one row after TCRdb ran MiXCR on the 5' RACE reads. The sample contains around 340,000 distinct CDR3 sequences, 8% to 10% of which appear only once. Sequenced material: PBMCs, taken on the day of the first yellow fever vaccination. These receptor sequences come from a young man who received the YFV17D yellow fever vaccine. Each CDR3 is given with its conserved first and last residue. The D gene is left open where the match is weak. Expanded clones are given a class, and other clones once, few, many or no size at all.

J	V	size	D	DNA	CDR3
TRBJ1-1	TRBV5-6	.	TRBD1	TGTGCCAGCAGTTTTGACAGGGGGCCAGACTTAACTGAAGCTTTCTTT	CASSFDRGPDLTEAFF
TRBJ2-3	TRBV7-2	.	TRBD2	TGTGCCAGCAGCCCTACCCCGACTAGCGGGGGCACAGATACGCAGTATTTT	CASSPTPTSGGTDTQYF
TRBJ1-6	TRBV4-3	few	TRBD1	TGCGCCAGCAGCCAAGATTATTCGGGACAGGCCAATTCACCCCTCCACTTT	CASSQDYSGQANSPLHF
TRBJ2-2	TRBV6-1	.	.	TGTGCCAGCAGCCAACCCGGACATCACGGGGAGCTGTTTTTT	CASSQPGHHGELFF
TRBJ1-1	TRBV7-2	few	TRBD1	TGTGCCAGCAGCCTGGACAGGGCCCAAGGGCGGGACTTT	CASSLDRAQGRDF
TRBJ1-2	TRBV6-5	many	TRBD1	TGTGCCAGCGGGACAGGGGGCTTCTATGGCTACACCTTC	CASGTGGFYGYTF
TRBJ2-1	TRBV12-3/TRBV12-4	few	TRBD2	TGTGCCAGCAGCCCGGGGGCGGGGGGCGCATCCTTC	CASSPGAGGASF
TRBJ1-5	TRBV29-1	many	TRBD1	TGCAGCGTAACAATGGGACAGGCTAATCAGCCCCAGCATTTT	CSVTMGQANQPQHF
TRBJ1-1	TRBV10-2	few	.	TGCGCCAGCAGTGAGTTCTATATGGGGGAGCAGGCCACTGAAGCTTTCTTT	CASSEFYMGEQATEAFF
TRBJ1-6	TRBV7-2	many	.	TGTGCCAGCAGCTTAGCGTCCAGCTCCTATAATTCACCCCTCCACTTT	CASSLASSSYNSPLHF